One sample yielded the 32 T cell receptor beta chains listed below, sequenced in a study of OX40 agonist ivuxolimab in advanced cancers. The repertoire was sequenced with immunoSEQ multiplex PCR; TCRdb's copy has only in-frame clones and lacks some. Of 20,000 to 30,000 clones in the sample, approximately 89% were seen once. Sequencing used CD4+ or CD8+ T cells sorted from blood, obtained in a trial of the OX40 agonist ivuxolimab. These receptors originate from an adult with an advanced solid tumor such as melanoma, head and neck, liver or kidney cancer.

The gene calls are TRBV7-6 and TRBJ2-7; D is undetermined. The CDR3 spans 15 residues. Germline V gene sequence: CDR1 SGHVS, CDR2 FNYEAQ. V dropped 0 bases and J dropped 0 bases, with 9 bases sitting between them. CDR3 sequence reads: CASSLAWVPSYEQYF. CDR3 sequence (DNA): TGTGCCAGCAGCTTAGCGTGGGTCCCCTCCTACGAGCAGTACTTC. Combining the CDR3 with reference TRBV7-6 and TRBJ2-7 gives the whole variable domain GAGVSQSPRYKVTKRGQDVALRCDPISGHVSLYWYRQALGQGPEFLTYFNYEAQQDKSGLPNDRFSAERPEGSISTLTIQRTEQRDSAMYRCASSLAWVPSYEQYFGPGTRLTVT.

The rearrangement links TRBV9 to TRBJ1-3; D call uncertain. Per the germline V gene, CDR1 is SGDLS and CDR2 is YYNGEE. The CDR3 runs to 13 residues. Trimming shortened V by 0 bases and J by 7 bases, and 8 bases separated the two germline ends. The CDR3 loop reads CASSVAPGNTIYF. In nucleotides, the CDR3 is TGTGCCAGCAGCGTAGCACCCGGGAACACCATATATTTT.

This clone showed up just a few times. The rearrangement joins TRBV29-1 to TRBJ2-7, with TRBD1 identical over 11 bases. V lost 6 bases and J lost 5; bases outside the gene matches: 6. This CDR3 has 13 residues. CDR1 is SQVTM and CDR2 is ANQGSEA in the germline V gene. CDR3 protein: CSVNGQGADEQYF. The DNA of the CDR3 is TGCAGCGTCAATGGACAGGGGGCGGACGAGCAGTACTTC.

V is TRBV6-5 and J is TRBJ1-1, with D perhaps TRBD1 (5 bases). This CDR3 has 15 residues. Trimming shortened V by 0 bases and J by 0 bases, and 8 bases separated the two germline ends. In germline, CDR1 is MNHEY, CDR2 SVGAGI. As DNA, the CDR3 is TGTGCCAGCAGTTACTCAACGACAGTGAACACTGAAGCTTTCTTT. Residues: CASSYSTTVNTEAFF.

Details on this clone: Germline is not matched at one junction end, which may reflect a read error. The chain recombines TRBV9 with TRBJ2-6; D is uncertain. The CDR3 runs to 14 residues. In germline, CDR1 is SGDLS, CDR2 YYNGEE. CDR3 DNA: TGTGCCAGCAGCGGCCTGGCTGGTGCCAACGTCCTGACTTTC. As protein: CASSGLAGANVLTF.

The CDR3 bases are TGTGCCAGCAGACCGGGACTAGGGCCTGAGCAGTTCTTC. Protein product: CASRPGLGPEQFF. The chain has TRBV7-2 and TRBJ2-1; TRBD2 matches at 8 bases. The CDR3 is 13 residues long. Unmatched junction bases numbered 7, after V lost 6 bases and J lost 9 bases. Germline V gene lookup returns CDR1 SGHTA and CDR2 FQGNSA.

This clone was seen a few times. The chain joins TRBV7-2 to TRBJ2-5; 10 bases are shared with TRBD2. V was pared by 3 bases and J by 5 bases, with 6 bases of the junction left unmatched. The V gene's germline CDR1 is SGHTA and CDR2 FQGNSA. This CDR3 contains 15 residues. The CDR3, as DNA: TGTGCCAGCAGCTTTACTAGCGGGGTTGGGGAGACCCAGTACTTC. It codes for CASSFTSGVGETQYF.

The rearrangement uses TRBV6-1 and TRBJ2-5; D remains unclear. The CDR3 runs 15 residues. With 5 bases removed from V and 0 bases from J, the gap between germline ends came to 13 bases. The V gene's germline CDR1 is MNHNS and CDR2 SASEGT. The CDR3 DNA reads TGTGCCAGCAGTCTCCTTTCTTTGTACCAAGAGACCCAGTACTTC. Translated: CASSLLSLYQETQYF.

In DNA form, the CDR3 reads TGCGCCAGCAGCCTGGGGAGGCGGGCCAAAAACATTCAGTACTTC. Amino acids: CASSLGRRAKNIQYF. The J gene is TRBJ2-4, the V gene TRBV4-1, with D maybe TRBD2 (6 bases). The CDR3 totals 15 residues. Germline-derived CDR1 and CDR2 are MGHRA and YSYEKL. V lost 4 bases, J lost 1 base, and 11 bases lay in between.

DNA of the CDR3: TGTGCCAGCAGCTCTTCCGGGACCGCGCTCTTCTTC. As protein: CASSSSGTALFF. This chain connects TRBV11-2 to TRBJ2-1; D may match TRBD1 or TRBD2 (5 bases each). The germline CDR1 and CDR2 sequences are SGHAT and FQNNGV. The CDR3 has 12 amino acids. V was trimmed by 4 bases and J by 16 bases, leaving 17 bases between them.

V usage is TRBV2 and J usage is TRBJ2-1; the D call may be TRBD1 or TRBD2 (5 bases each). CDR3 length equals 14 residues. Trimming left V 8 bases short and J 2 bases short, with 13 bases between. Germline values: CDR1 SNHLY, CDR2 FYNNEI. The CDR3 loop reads CASYEGFPYNEQFF. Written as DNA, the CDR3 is TGTGCCAGCTACGAGGGGTTCCCCTACAATGAGCAGTTCTTC.

CDR3 sequence (DNA): TGTGCCAGCAGTTTGTCGAAGGTGAAGGTAAACACTGAAGCTTTCTTT. Its translation is CASSLSKVKVNTEAFF. This chain joins TRBV28 and TRBJ1-1; unclear D gene. Per the germline V gene, CDR1 is MDHEN and CDR2 is SYDVKM. Trimming pared 3 bases from V and 2 bases from J, leaving 16 bases between. The CDR3 totals 16 residues.

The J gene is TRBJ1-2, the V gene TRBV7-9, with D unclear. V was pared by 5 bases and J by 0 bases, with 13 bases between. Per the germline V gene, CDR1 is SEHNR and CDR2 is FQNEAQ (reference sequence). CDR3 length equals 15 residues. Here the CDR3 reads CASSASRNANYGYTF. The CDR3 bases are TGTGCCAGCAGCGCCTCCCGGAACGCTAACTATGGCTACACCTTC.

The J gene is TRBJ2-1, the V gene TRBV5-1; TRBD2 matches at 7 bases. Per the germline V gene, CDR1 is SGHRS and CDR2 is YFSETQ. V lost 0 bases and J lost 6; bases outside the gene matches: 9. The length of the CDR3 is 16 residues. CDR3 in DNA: TGCGCCAGCAGCTTGGCCGGGAGCGGGACTGGCAATGAGCAGTTCTTC. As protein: CASSLAGSGTGNEQFF. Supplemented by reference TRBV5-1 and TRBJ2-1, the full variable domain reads KAGVTQTPRYLIKTRGQQVTLSCSPISGHRSVSWYQQTPGQGLQFLFEYFSETQRNKGNFPGRFSGRQFSNSRSEMNVSTLELGDSALYLCASSLAGSGTGNEQFFGPGTRLTVL.

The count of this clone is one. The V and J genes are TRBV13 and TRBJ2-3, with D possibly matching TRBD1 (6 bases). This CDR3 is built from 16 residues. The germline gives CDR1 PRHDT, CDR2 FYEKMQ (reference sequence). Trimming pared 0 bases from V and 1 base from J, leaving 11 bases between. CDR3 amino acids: CASSLGGGVGTDTQYF. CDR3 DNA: TGTGCCAGCAGCTTAGGAGGGGGTGTCGGCACAGATACGCAGTATTTT.

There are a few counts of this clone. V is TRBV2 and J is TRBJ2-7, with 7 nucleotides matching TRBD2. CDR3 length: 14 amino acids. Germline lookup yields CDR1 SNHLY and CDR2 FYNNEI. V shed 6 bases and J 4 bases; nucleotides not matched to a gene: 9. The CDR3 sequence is CASRRTGGTYEQYF. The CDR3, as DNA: TGTGCCAGCAGGCGGACGGGGGGAACTTACGAGCAGTACTTC.

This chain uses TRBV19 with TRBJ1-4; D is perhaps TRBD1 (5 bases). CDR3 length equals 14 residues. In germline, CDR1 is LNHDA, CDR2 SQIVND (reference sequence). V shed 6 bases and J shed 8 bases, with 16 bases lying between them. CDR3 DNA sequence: TGTGCCAGTAGCAAAGGACAAATGAACGAAAAACTGTTTTTT. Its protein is CASSKGQMNEKLFF. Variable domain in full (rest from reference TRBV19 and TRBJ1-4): DGGITQSPKYLFRKEGQNVTLSCEQNLNHDAMYWYRQDPGQGLRLIYYSQIVNDFQKGDIAEGYSVSREKKESFPLTVTSAQKNPTAFYLCASSKGQMNEKLFFGSGTQLSVL.

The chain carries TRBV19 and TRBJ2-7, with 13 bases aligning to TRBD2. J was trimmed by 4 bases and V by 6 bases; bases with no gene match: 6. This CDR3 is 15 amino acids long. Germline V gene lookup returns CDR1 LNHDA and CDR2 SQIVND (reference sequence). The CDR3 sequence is CASRPRTSGSYEQYF. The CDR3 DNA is TGTGCCAGTAGGCCACGGACTAGCGGGAGTTACGAGCAGTACTTC.

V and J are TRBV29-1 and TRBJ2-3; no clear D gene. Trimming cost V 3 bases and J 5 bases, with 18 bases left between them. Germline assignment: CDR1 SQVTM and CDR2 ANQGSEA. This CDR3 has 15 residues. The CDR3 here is CSVETAVQLRDTQYF. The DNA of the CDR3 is TGCAGCGTTGAGACCGCGGTTCAACTGAGAGATACGCAGTATTTT.

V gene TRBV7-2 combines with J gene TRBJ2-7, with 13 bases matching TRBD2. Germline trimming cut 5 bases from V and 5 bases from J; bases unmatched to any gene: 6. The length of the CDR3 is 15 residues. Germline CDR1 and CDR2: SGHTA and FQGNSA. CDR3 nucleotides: TGTGCCAGCAGCGTGACTAGCGGGAGGATTGACGAGCAGTACTTC. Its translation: CASSVTSGRIDEQYF. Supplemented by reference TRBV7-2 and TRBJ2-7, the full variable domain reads GAGVSQSPSNKVTEKGKDVELRCDPISGHTALYWYRQSLGQGLEFLIYFQGNSAPDKSGLPSDRFSAERTGGSVSTLTIQRTQQEDSAVYLCASSVTSGRIDEQYFGPGTRLTVT.

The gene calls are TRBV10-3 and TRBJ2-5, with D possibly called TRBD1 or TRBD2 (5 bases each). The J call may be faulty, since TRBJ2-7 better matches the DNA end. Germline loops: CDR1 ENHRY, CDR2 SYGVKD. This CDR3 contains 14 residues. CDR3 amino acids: CAISETGTIYEQYF. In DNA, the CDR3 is TGTGCCATCAGTGAGACCGGGACCATATACGAGCAGTACTTC.

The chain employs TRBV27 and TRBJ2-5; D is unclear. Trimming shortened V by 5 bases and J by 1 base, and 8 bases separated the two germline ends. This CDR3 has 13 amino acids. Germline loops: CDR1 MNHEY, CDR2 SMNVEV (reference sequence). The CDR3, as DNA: TGTGCCAGCAGTCCTCTGGGCCAAGAGACCCAGTACTTC. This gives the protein CASSPLGQETQYF.

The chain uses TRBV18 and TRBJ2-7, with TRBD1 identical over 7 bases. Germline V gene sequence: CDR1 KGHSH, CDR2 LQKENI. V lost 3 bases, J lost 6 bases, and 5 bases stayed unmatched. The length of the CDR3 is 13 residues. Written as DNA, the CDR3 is TGTGCCAGCTCACCGTCACAGGGGACCGAGCAGTACTTC. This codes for CASSPSQGTEQYF.

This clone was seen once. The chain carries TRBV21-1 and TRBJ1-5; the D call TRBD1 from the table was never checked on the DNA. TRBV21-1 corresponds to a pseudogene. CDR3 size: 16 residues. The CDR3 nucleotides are TGTGCCAGCAGCAAAGCAGGGGGAGTAATCAATCAGCCCCAGCATTTT. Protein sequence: CASSKAGGVINQPQHF.

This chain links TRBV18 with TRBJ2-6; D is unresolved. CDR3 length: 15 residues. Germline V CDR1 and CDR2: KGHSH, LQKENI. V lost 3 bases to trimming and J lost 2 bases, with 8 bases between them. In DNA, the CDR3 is TGTGCCAGCTCACCGGCGGTTACTGGGGCCAACGTCCTGACTTTC. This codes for CASSPAVTGANVLTF. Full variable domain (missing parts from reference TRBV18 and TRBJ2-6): NAGVMQNPRHLVRRRGQEARLRCSPMKGHSHVYWYRQLPEEGLKFMVYLQKENIIDESGMPKERFSAEFPKEGPSILRIQQVVRGDSAAYFCASSPAVTGANVLTFGAGSRLTVL.

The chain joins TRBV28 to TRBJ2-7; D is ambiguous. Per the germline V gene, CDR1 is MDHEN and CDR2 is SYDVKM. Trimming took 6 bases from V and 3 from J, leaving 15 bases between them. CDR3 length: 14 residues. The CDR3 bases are TGTGCCAGCAGGTTTTCCCTGAGTAGCTACGAGCAGTACTTC. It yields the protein CASRFSLSSYEQYF.

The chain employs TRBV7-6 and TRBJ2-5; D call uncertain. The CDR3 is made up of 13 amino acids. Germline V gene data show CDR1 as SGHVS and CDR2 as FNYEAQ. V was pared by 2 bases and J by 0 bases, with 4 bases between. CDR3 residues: CASSLQYQETQYF. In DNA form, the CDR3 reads TGTGCCAGCAGCTTACAGTACCAAGAGACCCAGTACTTC.

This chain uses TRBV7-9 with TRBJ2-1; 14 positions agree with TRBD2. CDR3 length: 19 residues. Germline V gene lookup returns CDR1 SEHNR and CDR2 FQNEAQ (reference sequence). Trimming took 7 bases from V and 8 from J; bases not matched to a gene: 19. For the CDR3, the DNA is TGTGCCAGCATCCACGTCAGGAGACTAGCGGGAGGGCCTCGGTATGAGCAGTTCTTC. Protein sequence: CASIHVRRLAGGPRYEQFF.

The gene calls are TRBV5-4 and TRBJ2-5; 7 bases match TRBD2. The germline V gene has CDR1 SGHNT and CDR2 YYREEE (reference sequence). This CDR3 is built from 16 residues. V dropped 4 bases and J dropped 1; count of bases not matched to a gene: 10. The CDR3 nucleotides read TGTGCCAGCAGCCGGGGGTTTTTAGCGGGCCAAGAGACCCAGTACTTC. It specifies CASSRGFLAGQETQYF. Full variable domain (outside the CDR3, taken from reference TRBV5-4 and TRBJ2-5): ETGVTQSPTHLIKTRGQQVTLRCSSQSGHNTVSWYQQALGQGPQFIFQYYREEENGRGNFPPRFSGLQFPNYSSELNVNALELDDSALYLCASSRGFLAGQETQYFGPGTRLLVL.

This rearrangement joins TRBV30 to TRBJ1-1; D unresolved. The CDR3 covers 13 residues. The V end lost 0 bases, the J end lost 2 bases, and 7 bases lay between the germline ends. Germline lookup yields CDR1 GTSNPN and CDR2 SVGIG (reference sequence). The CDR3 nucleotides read TGTGCCTGGAGTGTTCGGCACAACACTGAAGCTTTCTTT. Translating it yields CAWSVRHNTEAFF.

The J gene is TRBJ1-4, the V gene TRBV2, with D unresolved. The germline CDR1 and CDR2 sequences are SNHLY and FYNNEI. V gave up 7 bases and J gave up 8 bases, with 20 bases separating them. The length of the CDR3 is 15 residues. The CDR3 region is CASTPDGGGREKLFF. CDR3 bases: TGTGCCAGCACCCCGGACGGTGGCGGAAGGGAAAAACTGTTTTTT.

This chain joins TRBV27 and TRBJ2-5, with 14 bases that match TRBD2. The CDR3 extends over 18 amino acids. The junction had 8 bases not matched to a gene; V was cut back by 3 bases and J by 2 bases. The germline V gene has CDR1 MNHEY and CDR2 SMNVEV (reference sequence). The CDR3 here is CASSFWTSGRSPQETQYF. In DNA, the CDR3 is TGTGCCAGCAGTTTCTGGACTAGCGGGAGGTCCCCTCAAGAGACCCAGTACTTC.